This TCR beta chain was retrieved from a study of T cell repertoires in cytomegalovirus infection. Study overall: Indications came from public TCR beta signatures; they pointed to CMV infection and to a matching HLA type. Study observations and caveats: HLA-C-restricted CMV clonotypes gave the most frequent clonotype in two of eight donors. Cumulative public TCR beta family frequency identified carriers of CMV plus the relevant HLA.

CDR3 length equals 16 residues. J lost 11 bases, V lost 3 bases, and 15 bases had no gene match. Germline lookup yields CDR1 DFQATT and CDR2 SNEGSKA (reference sequence). In TCRdb, the reads were re-called with MiXCR into one record per CDR3 protein. The data show about 530,000 distinct CDR3 sequences, more than 20% seen once. In regard to this clonotype: Its target is unknown.

The sequenced sample consisted of PBMCs. V gene TRBV20-1 combines with J gene TRBJ2-1; 11 bases map to TRBD2. This TCR came from a human donor in good health (CMV status not recorded). Some clones in this sample may be carry-over from other donors' samples. In nucleotides, the CDR3 is TGCAGTGCTAGGACCATAGCGGGAGGGCCGGGGAATAAGCAGTTCTTC. Residues: CSARTIAGGPGNKQFF.